The 5 T cell receptor beta chains reported below all come from one sample, sequenced in a study of blood T cells in healthy people across ages. A J-beta primer mix and a sample-barcoded 5' primer were used in a second PCR of roughly 7 to 12 cycles. TCRdb redid the calling of the 5' RACE reads with MiXCR, one entry per CDR3 protein. Of about 640,000 distinct CDR3 sequences listed, roughly 50% are singletons. Sequencing was carried out using blood. The source of these receptors is a man aged 55 to 70 in good health.

The V call is TRBV6-5, the J call TRBJ1-2, with no clear D. Trimming shortened V by 2 bases and J by 7 bases, and 8 bases separated the two germline ends. The CDR3 is 12 residues long. Looked up from germline, CDR1 is MNHEY and CDR2 is SVGAGI. CDR3 protein: CASSYGGGGYTF. CDR3 DNA: TGTGCCAGCAGTTACGGTGGAGGTGGCTACACCTTC.

The chain carries TRBV10-1 and TRBJ2-7; 11 nucleotides agree with TRBD2. Judging by the DNA end, TRBJ2-5 fits better; the J call may be wrong. The CDR3 length is 15 residues. Germline V gives CDR1 WNHNN, CDR2 SYGVQD (reference sequence). CDR3 protein: CASRDLLAGEETQYF. The CDR3 nucleotides read TGCGCCAGCAGAGACTTACTAGCGGGGGAGGAGACCCAGTACTTC.

CDR3 sequence (DNA): TGTGCCAGCAAGGGGACCAGAACGACGGAACTGTTTTTT. It translates to CASKGTRTTELFF. The chain joins TRBV6-1 to TRBJ1-4; tentative D call: TRBD1 (5 bases). From germline, CDR1 is MNHNS and CDR2 SASEGT. V was cut by 7 bases and J by 12 bases, with 18 bases left in between. The CDR3 runs to 13 residues.

The V and J genes are TRBV29-1 and TRBJ2-3, with 10 nucleotides matching TRBD2. Unmatched junction bases numbered 8, after V lost 4 bases and J lost 4 bases. The germline gives CDR1 SQVTM, CDR2 ANQGSEA. CDR3 length: 15 amino acids. The CDR3 is CSVAGAGGPADTQYF. DNA for the CDR3: TGCAGCGTTGCGGGAGCGGGGGGGCCAGCAGATACGCAGTATTTT.

The chain joins TRBV29-1 to TRBJ2-3; D may correspond to TRBD1 or TRBD2 (5 bases each). The CDR3 extends over 14 amino acids. Germline CDR1 SQVTM, CDR2 ANQGSEA. V was trimmed by 6 bases and J by 1 base, leaving 14 bases between them. CDR3: CSVAGPGGTDTQYF. The CDR3 DNA is TGCAGCGTGGCAGGGCCCGGGGGCACAGATACGCAGTATTTT.